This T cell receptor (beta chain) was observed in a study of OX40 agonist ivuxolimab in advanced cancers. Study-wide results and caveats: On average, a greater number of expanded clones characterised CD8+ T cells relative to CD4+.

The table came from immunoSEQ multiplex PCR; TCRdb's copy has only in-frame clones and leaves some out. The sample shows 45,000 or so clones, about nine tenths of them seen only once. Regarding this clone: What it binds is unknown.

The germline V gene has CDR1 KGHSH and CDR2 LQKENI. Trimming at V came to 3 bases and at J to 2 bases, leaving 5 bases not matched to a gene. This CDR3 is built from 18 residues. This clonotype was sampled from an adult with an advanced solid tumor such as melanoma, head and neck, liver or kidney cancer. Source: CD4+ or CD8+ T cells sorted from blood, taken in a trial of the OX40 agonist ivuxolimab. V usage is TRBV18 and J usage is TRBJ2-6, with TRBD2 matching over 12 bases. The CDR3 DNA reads TGTGCCAGCTCACCCCTAGCGGGAGGGCCGGCTGGGGCCAACGTCCTGACTTTC. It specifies CASSPLAGGPAGANVLTF. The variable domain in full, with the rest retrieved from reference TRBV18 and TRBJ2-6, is NAGVMQNPRHLVRRRGQEARLRCSPMKGHSHVYWYRQLPEEGLKFMVYLQKENIIDESGMPKERFSAEFPKEGPSILRIQQVVRGDSAAYFCASSPLAGGPAGANVLTFGAGSRLTVL.